This TCR beta chain was captured by sequencing in a study of blood T cell repertoires in COVID-19. Study-wide context: Sources were T cells, B-cell-depleted T cells, or PBMCs; the material itself was cDNA or gDNA.

V lost 0 bases, J lost 5 bases, and 14 bases lay in between. Germline CDR1 and CDR2: LGHNA and YNFKEQ. This CDR3 has 15 amino acids. Sequencing used immunoSEQ multiplex PCR; TCRdb keeps in-frame clones, though not all of them. The repertoire holds 130,000 or so clones, with more than 75% as singletons. This clone was counted only a few times. The chain combines TRBV4-2 with TRBJ2-7; D perhaps matches TRBD2 (6 bases). Material: peripheral blood. This TCR derives from a man over 45 with acute or convalescent COVID-19. The DNA for the CDR3 is TGTGCCAGCAGCCAAGAATTCGGGACGGGGGACGAGCAGTACTTC. It translates to CASSQEFGTGDEQYF.